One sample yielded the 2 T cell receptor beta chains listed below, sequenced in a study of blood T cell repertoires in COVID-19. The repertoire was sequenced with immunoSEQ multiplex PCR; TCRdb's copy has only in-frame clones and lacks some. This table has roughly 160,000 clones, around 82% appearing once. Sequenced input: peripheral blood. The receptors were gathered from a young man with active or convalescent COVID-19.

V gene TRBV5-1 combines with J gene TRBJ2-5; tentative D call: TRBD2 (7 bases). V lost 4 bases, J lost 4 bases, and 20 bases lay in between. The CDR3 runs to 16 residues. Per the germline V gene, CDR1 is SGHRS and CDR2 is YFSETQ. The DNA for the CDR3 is TGCGCCAGCAGCCTGGCCCCGGGGGGCCTCGGAGAGACCCAGTACTTC. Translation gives CASSLAPGGLGETQYF.

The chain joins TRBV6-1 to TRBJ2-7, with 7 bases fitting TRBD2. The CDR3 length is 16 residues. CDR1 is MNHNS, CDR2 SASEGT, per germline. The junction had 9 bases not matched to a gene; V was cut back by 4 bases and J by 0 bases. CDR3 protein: CASSARSGESSYEQYF. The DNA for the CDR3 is TGTGCCAGCAGTGCCCGCAGCGGGGAGAGCTCCTACGAGCAGTACTTC.